This TCR beta chain came from a study of shared clonotypes between healthy human individuals (dated by TCRdb to the early 2020s). Background on the whole study: The cohort included three men and a couple of women between 18 and 49 years of age. Per donor, three plates each were used for CD4 naive and CD4 memory, two for CD8 naive, and one for CD8 memory. To estimate repertoire size and how much clonotype sharing occurs between individuals, the study deeply sequenced the blood TCR repertoires of five healthy adults. Between about 0.8 and 8.9 billion PBMCs per donor were obtained by leukapheresis. To increase sequencing depth and limit assay-specific biases, different laboratories used diverse techniques to prepare libraries and sequence TCR repertoires. Beyond this particular receptor, the publication reports: Across a few donors, roughly 5.4% of naive CD4, approximately 3.5% of naive CD8, roughly 2.2% of memory CD4, and under 0.45% of memory CD8 clonotypes were shared. Larger estimated clonotype richness was generally found for naive subsets than for memory subsets. Even with the large sequencing depth, rarefaction of the sorted-subset datasets indicated that sequencing was incomplete. Compared with non-shared clonotypes, clonotypes shared by all four sorted-subset donors had higher generation probabilities. Because the study included a small number of donors, the genetic and exposure-history diversity represented was limited. Pairwise subsampling led to the expectation that sequencing depth would affect the degree of clonotype sharing among donors. Sampling was limited to blood, and TCR repertoires in tissue likely differ from TCR repertoires in blood.

The donors were healthy, HIV-negative adults who had no recently reported acute infections or vaccinations. Only Caucasian adults living in Nashville, Tennessee, USA were represented among the donors. CD4+ T cells were enriched through magnetic negative selection, after which naive cells were positively selected on CD45RA and the remaining negative fraction served as the memory subset. Blood was obtained by leukapheresis, after which PBMCs were separated by Ficoll-Histopaque density gradient centrifugation and cryopreserved in liquid nitrogen vapor phase. Purity and quantity of every magnetically sorted T cell population were checked by analytical flow cytometry. Genomic DNA was isolated from each sorted fraction and quantified by UV absorbance on a Nanodrop 2000c. In regard to this clone: Its cognate antigen has yet to be identified. No qualities accompany the bases; no much larger clone lies one base away.

Spanning cysteine to phenylalanine, the CDR3 consists of 14 amino acids. Here the CDR3 DNA is all that survives: 42 bases in frame from base 1. The germline V gene (reference sequence) sets CDR1 to SGHNT and CDR2 to YYREEE. Germline trimming amounts to 2 bases on V and 6 bases on J, with 6 as the count of junction bases outside the gene matches. Using the deep immunoSEQ assay, TCR CDR3 regions were amplified from genomic DNA by multiplex PCR. Extracted genomic DNA from each cell subset was spread evenly across all wells of several immunoSEQ 96-well plates, with each plate serving as a replicate. For sorted subsets, approximately 190 ng of genomic DNA, equivalent to 25,000 to 30,000 T cell genomes, went into each replicate PCR. The purified libraries were quantified using a Qubit 3.0 fluorometer, sized with a Bioanalyzer 2100, and then quantified again using the KAPA Library Quantification kit. Every immunoSEQ 96-well plate was sequenced on a dedicated single-read 150-cycle Illumina NextSeq 550 flow cell. Per the source publication's procedure: Because only junctional sequences without quality scores were contained in the immunoSEQ output, filtering matching that applied to full-length reads could not be performed. To assign V/J genes and CDR3, sequences were annotated using PyIR, a Python wrapper for IgBLAST v1.9, with IMGT germline references. Any read was removed if the V/J assignment was weak (E-value above 1e-6), the CDR3 was missing, or the read contained stop codons, out-of-frame junctions, or ambiguous translated residues. V3J clonotypes were defined by identical inferred V gene, J gene, and CDR3 amino acid sequence. Percentage overlap between repertoires was calculated by dividing the number of shared unique clonotypes by the size of the smaller repertoire. Repertoire richness was assessed with RTK rarefaction, the Chao1 estimator, and Recon v2.1 estimates of unobserved clonotypes. For all TCRbeta clonotypes obtained by the gDNA method from a few donors, generation probabilities were computed with OLGA. The source is immuneACCESS, and TCRdb retained only in-frame sequences with V and J called. Part of the clones is not carried over; for the studies checked, unresolved V genes explain less than half of this, and the remainder is unexplained. V and J calls and clone size are as listed in that table; D and trimming were resolved from the DNA. Recorded for this sample are more than 1.2 million clones; around 98.5% of them occurred a single time. The ten largest account for around 0.33% of the sample.

The receptor's source is a man aged 25-45 years in good health. The specimen was naive CD4+ T cells sorted from blood. Interpreted using the paper, the cell subset or site label stands for: CD45RA+ positively selected. The chain links TRBV5-4 with TRBJ2-7; 9 junctional bases match TRBD1. The DNA reads TGTGCCAGCAGCTTAGGGACAGGGCTTGGCGAGCAGTACTTC. Its protein is CASSLGTGLGEQYF.